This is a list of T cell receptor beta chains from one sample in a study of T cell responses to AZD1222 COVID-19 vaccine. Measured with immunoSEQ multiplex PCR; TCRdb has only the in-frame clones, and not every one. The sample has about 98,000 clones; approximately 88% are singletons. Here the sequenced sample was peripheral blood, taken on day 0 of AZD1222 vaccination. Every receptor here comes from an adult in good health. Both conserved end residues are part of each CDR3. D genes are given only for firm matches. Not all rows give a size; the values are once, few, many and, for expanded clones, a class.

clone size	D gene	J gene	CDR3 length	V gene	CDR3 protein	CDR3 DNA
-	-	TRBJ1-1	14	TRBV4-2	CASSQEGRDTEAFF	TGTGCCAGCAGCCAAGAAGGTCGCGACACTGAAGCTTTCTTT
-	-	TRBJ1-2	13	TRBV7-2	CASSSLGFSGYTF	TGTGCCAGCAGCTCTCTGGGGTTCTCGGGCTACACCTTC
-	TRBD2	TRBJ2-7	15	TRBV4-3	CASSQEGAGVNEQYF	TGCGCCAGCAGCCAGGAGGGAGCGGGAGTGAACGAGCAGTACTTC
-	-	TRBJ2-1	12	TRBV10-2	CASLGRYNEQFF	TGCGCCAGCCTTGGGCGTTACAATGAGCAGTTCTTC
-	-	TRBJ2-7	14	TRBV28	CASSLIPGPYEQYF	TGTGCCAGCAGTTTAATCCCGGGCCCCTACGAGCAGTACTTC
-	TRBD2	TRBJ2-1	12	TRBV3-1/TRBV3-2	CASSQFPAGPFF	TGTGCCAGCAGCCAATTTCCAGCGGGGCCGTTCTTC
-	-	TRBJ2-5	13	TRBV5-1	CASSPTPQETQYF	TGCGCCAGCAGCCCAACCCCTCAAGAGACCCAGTACTTC
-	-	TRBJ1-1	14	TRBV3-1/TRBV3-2	CASRQAGQNTEAFF	TGTGCCAGCAGACAGGCCGGACAGAACACTGAAGCTTTCTTT
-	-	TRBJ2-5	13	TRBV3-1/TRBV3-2	CASSPPGRETQYF	TGTGCCAGCAGCCCACCGGGGCGCGAGACCCAGTACTTC
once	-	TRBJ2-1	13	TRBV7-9	CASSSSGDILQFF	TGTGCCAGCAGCTCCTCAGGGGACATACTGCAGTTCTTC
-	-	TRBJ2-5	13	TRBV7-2	CASSLANTGTQYF	TGTGCCAGCAGCTTAGCGAATACCGGGACCCAGTACTTC
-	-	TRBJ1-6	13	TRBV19	CASKTTDNSPLHF	TGTGCCAGTAAGACGACAGACAATTCACCCCTCCACTTT
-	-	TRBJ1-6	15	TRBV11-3	CASSTTPGNNSPLHF	TGTGCCAGCAGCACCACCCCGGGGAACAATTCACCCCTCCACTTT
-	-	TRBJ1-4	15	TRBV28	CASSLVRPTNEKLFF	TGTGCCAGCAGCCTCGTAAGGCCCACTAATGAAAAACTGTTTTTT
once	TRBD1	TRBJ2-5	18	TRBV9	CASSVGAAGQGVGETQYF	TGTGCCAGCAGCGTAGGGGCCGCGGGACAGGGGGTTGGGGAGACCCAGTACTTC
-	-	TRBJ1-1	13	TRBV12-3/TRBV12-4	CASSFGGRTEAFF	TGTGCCAGCAGTTTTGGGGGTAGGACTGAAGCTTTCTTT